This TCR beta chain was sequenced for a study of breast tumors, draining lymph nodes, adjacent tissues. Findings of the study overall: Tumors had less TCR diversity than lymph nodes, more than nontumor tissue. Findings are consistent with lymph node origin and intratumoral expansion of most tumor T cells. Tumor and nontumor repertoires were significantly more similar in luminal-like than in basal-like breast cancer. The lymph node origin of tumor T cells was framed as consistent with a hypothesis, not demonstrated.

CDR3 length: 15 amino acids. The V gene's germline CDR1 is DFQATT and CDR2 SNEGSKA (reference sequence). After removal of 3 bases from V and 1 base from J, the junction contained 8 bases not matched to a gene. TCRdb redid the calling of the multiplex PCR reads with MiXCR, one entry per CDR3 protein. Seen here are under 80,000 distinct CDR3 sequences, approximately 45% observed once, and the top ten hold almost 8.5%. A word on this clonotype: Its antigen remains unknown.

Sequenced material: breast tumor tissue. The genes are TRBV20-1 and TRBJ1-2; 7 bases are a match to TRBD1. This receptor was obtained from a female donor with breast cancer. Some clones in this sample may be carry-over from other donors' samples. The DNA for the CDR3 is TGCAGTGCTAGGACAGGGTCGTACAGTAACTATGGCTACACCTTC. Translated, it gives CSARTGSYSNYGYTF.